The clone carrying this T cell receptor beta chain showed up just a few times. The antigen is not known. The sample is drawn from a study of identical twins. Overall study findings and caveats: With abundant cord blood beta clonotypes, insertions were fewer; memory repertoires showed no such pattern. Twin sharing of out-of-frame TCR alpha was underestimated by models in monozygotic pairs. Out-of-frame beta sequences exhibited a weaker degree of excess twin sharing.

The CDR3 sequence is 14 residues long. Germline V lookup: CDR1 SGHDT, CDR2 YYEEEE. V lost 2 bases and J lost 6; bases outside the gene matches: 4. It was template switching that added a universal primer site, and there were unique molecular identifiers on the cDNA. TCRdb redid the calling of the 5' RACE reads with MiXCR, one entry per CDR3 protein. The table includes 550,000 to 700,000 distinct CDR3 sequences, 9.6% detected once. The same data also contributed to another study, on yellow fever vaccine responses in identical twins.

The material sequenced was PBMCs. The rearrangement joins TRBV5-6 to TRBJ1-2, with 10 bases aligning to TRBD1. The source is a woman in her late teens or twenties in good health. The CDR3 here is CASSFGTGANGYTF. The DNA for the CDR3 is TGTGCCAGCAGCTTCGGGACAGGGGCGAATGGCTACACCTTC.